This T cell receptor beta chain comes out of a study of regulatory T cells in long-lasting Graves disease. Study-wide background: Over 5 years of antithyroid drugs with positive TSH receptor antibodies was taken to mean persistent Graves' disease. Study-wide points: TRBV28, TRBJ1-2 and TRBJ2-5 emerged as the favored segments in persistent disease.

The germline V gene encodes CDR1 MNHEY and CDR2 SVGEGT. This CDR3 contains 13 residues. About this clonotype: Its cognate antigen is unknown. Just one base apart from a much larger clone, this may be a read error.

According to the study, TCR beta libraries were built with iRepertoire HTBI primers and CDR3-region Arm-PCR. TCRdb redid the calling of the multiplex PCR reads with MiXCR, one entry per CDR3 protein. The repertoire holds hundreds of thousands of distinct CDR3 sequences, less than 25% seen once, with less than 9% in the top ten. The time point here: persistent/refractory GD, antithyroid drugs over 5 years with positive TRAb. From PBMCs, RNA was extracted and then used to make the TCR library. Graves' disease diagnoses used American Thyroid Association guidelines. All patients originated from an endocrinology department located in Xi'an, China.

The chain carries TRBV6-2 or TRBV6-3 and TRBJ1-5, with a weak D call TRBD1 (5 bases). Sequenced here: peripheral blood mononuclear cells (PBMCs), sampled when the disease was refractory, from a patient treated with antithyroid drugs. This sequence originates from a female donor with Graves disease. CDR3 residues: CTSTGRAGQPQHF. Written as DNA, the CDR3 is TGTACCAGCACGGGCAGGGCAGGACAGCCCCAGCATTTT.